This TCR beta chain was captured in a study of blood T cell repertoires in COVID-19. Background on the study: Collection of acute and convalescent COVID-19 samples took place in the United States, Italy and Spain. Nucleic acid was either cDNA or gDNA, and it came from T cells, B-cell-depleted T cells, or PBMCs.

The repertoire was sequenced with immunoSEQ multiplex PCR; TCRdb's copy has only in-frame clones and lacks some. This repertoire shows 55,000 to 70,000 clones, about nine tenths found once; its top ten account for roughly 8%. This clone showed up just a few times. The sequence was collected from a woman in her seventies with active COVID-19. The sample comprised peripheral blood.

The chain's CDR3 is CASSFGAGGANEQFF. CDR3 coding DNA: TGTGCCAGCAGCTTCGGAGCGGGAGGGGCCAATGAGCAGTTCTTC. The chain links TRBV7-3 to TRBJ2-1; 10 nucleotides align to TRBD2. After removal of 3 bases from V and 6 bases from J, the junction contained 5 bases not matched to a gene. This CDR3 comprises 15 residues. Per germline, CDR1 SGHTA and CDR2 FQGTGA. Full variable domain (outside the CDR3, taken from reference TRBV7-3 and TRBJ2-1): GAGVSQTPSNKVTEKGKYVELRCDPISGHTALYWYRQSLGQGPEFLIYFQGTGAADDSGLPNDRFFAVRPEGSVSTLKIQRTERGDSAVYLCASSFGAGGANEQFFGPGTRLTVL.